The 30 T cell receptor beta chains given below trace back to one sample, sequenced in a study of blood T cell repertoires in COVID-19. Generated by immunoSEQ multiplex PCR, the TCRdb table keeps only in-frame clones and is missing some. The sample shows about 200,000 clones, more than 80% of them seen only once. Sequenced sample: PBMCs or T cells enriched from blood (not recorded which). These receptors were obtained from a woman in her late teens or twenties who had recovered from COVID-19.

V is TRBV7-9 and J is TRBJ2-1; maybe TRBD1 (6 bases). V lost 5 bases and J lost 5, with 19 bases in between. Germline-derived CDR1 and CDR2 are SEHNR and FQNEAQ (reference sequence). This CDR3 is 16 amino acids long. The CDR3 coding sequence is TGTGCCAGCAGCCTAACTTGGGACACAAGAGACAATGAGCAGTTCTTC. Amino acids: CASSLTWDTRDNEQFF.

This chain joins TRBV28 and TRBJ1-3; D possibly corresponds to TRBD1 (5 bases). The V and J ends lost 7 bases and 0 bases respectively, with 10 bases between them. The CDR3 spans 14 residues. Germline V lookup: CDR1 MDHEN, CDR2 SYDVKM. CDR3 nucleotide sequence: TGTGCCAGCAATCAGGGTTTCTCTGGAAACACCATATATTTT. This gives the protein CASNQGFSGNTIYF.

The chain has TRBV6-1 and TRBJ1-2, with D unclear. Germline assignment: CDR1 MNHNS and CDR2 SASEGT. CDR3 size: 18 residues. Trimming cost V 4 bases and J 2 bases, with 23 bases left between them. DNA for the CDR3: TGTGCCAGCAGTGCCAATAGTAATTCCATAAGAGGGAACTATGGCTACACCTTC. This sequence encodes CASSANSNSIRGNYGYTF.

The chain couples TRBV30 to TRBJ1-3; 7 nucleotides match TRBD1. Germline V gene data show CDR1 as GTSNPN and CDR2 as SVGIG (reference sequence). Trimming removed 5 bases from V and 1 base from J; junction bases left unmatched: 11. The length of the CDR3 is 16 residues. CDR3 region: CAWWLGTALSGNTIYF. The CDR3 DNA sequence: TGTGCCTGGTGGCTAGGGACAGCCTTATCTGGAAACACCATATATTTT.

This chain joins TRBV1 and TRBJ1-2. TRBV1 is a pseudogene. The CDR3 loop spans 17 amino acids. CDR3 residues: CTSSPHPRLSGNYGYTF. The CDR3 nucleotides read TGCACCAGCAGCCCCCACCCTAGGCTTTCGGGGAACTATGGCTACACCTTC.

V and J are TRBV28 and TRBJ2-1; 10 bases line up with TRBD2. This CDR3 is 16 amino acids long. Germline CDR1 is MDHEN and CDR2 is SYDVKM. V lost 5 bases and J lost 7; bases outside the gene matches: 11. As DNA, the CDR3 is TGTGCCAGCAGTCTAGCGGGGGCGACGGACCTAAATGAGCAGTTCTTC. Translating gives CASSLAGATDLNEQFF.

The V and J genes are TRBV19 and TRBJ2-3; 8 nucleotides align to TRBD2. This CDR3 contains 14 residues. Germline CDR1 reads LNHDA; CDR2 reads SQIVND (reference sequence). With 3 bases clipped from V and 6 bases from J, the junction kept 5 bases outside the gene matches. The CDR3 sequence is CASSIGGGKDTQYF. The CDR3 nucleotides are TGTGCCAGTAGTATCGGGGGGGGAAAGGATACGCAGTATTTT.

The chain combines TRBV15 with TRBJ2-5; unclear D gene. From germline, CDR1 is LNHNV and CDR2 YYDKDF (reference sequence). The CDR3 extends over 13 amino acids. V shed 1 base and J shed 5 bases, with 8 bases lying between them. In nucleotides, the CDR3 is TGTGCCACCAGCAGAGGCGGTTGGGAGACCCAGTACTTC. It yields the protein CATSRGGWETQYF.

The V and J genes are TRBV6-4 and TRBJ2-1, with TRBD2 as a possible D gene (6 bases). Germline V gives CDR1 MRHNA, CDR2 SNTAGT. V lost 2 bases and J lost 7, with 9 bases in between. CDR3 length: 13 amino acids. CDR3 sequence (DNA): TGTGCCAGCAGTGACGGAGGGCGTAATGAGCAGTTCTTC. As protein: CASSDGGRNEQFF.

V usage is TRBV10-3 and J usage is TRBJ1-6; a weak D match, TRBD1 (6 bases). This CDR3 region has 13 residues. The germline V gene has CDR1 ENHRY and CDR2 SYGVKD. The germline V and J ends were trimmed by 6 bases and 8 bases, with 11 bases remaining between them. In DNA form, the CDR3 reads TGTGCCATCAGGCCCACAGGGTATTCACCCCTCCACTTT. It translates to CAIRPTGYSPLHF.

The V and J genes are TRBV7-2 and TRBJ2-2, with a possible D match to TRBD1 (5 bases). Trimming left V 3 bases short and J 2 bases short, with 13 bases between. CDR1 is SGHTA, CDR2 FQGNSA, per germline. CDR3 length: 16 amino acids. The DNA for the CDR3 is TGTGCCAGCAGCTTGAGAGGACACTTAAACACCGGGGAGCTGTTTTTT. Protein sequence: CASSLRGHLNTGELFF.

The chain joins TRBV25-1 to TRBJ2-5; 8 bases match TRBD1. The length of the CDR3 is 16 residues. Germline assignment: CDR1 MGHDK and CDR2 SYGVNS. V lost 0 bases and J lost 5; bases outside the gene matches: 8. The CDR3 protein is CASSEYKGTGSETQYF. CDR3 in DNA: TGTGCCAGCAGTGAATATAAGGGGACAGGTTCCGAGACCCAGTACTTC.

This clone was detected a few times. This chain joins TRBV19 and TRBJ2-7, with D uncertain. Germline V gives CDR1 LNHDA, CDR2 SQIVND (reference sequence). The CDR3 has 14 residues. The V and J ends lost 7 bases and 8 bases respectively, with 21 bases between them. CDR3 sequence reads: CASTTIGATAKQYF. DNA of the CDR3: TGTGCCAGTACTACCATTGGCGCGACTGCAAAGCAGTACTTC. Combining the CDR3 with reference TRBV19 and TRBJ2-7 gives the whole variable domain DGGITQSPKYLFRKEGQNVTLSCEQNLNHDAMYWYRQDPGQGLRLIYYSQIVNDFQKGDIAEGYSVSREKKESFPLTVTSAQKNPTAFYLCASTTIGATAKQYFGPGTRLTVT.

Remarks on this clone: The identical CDR3 is also encoded by other nucleotide sequences in the sample. The chain is built from TRBV3-1 (or the pseudogene TRBV3-2) and TRBJ2-1; 11 bases map to TRBD2. The CDR3 sequence is 18 residues long. The J segment lost 1 base and the V segment lost 0 bases, leaving 5 bases of the junction unmatched. Germline V gene lookup returns CDR1 LGHDT and CDR2 YNNKEL (reference sequence). The CDR3 sequence: CASSQDLAGGSSYNEQFF. The CDR3 bases are TGTGCCAGCAGCCAAGATCTAGCGGGGGGCTCTTCCTACAATGAGCAGTTCTTC.

This chain connects TRBV27 to TRBJ2-7; D not resolved. V was shortened by 3 bases and J by 0 bases, with 9 bases between the two germline ends. This CDR3 is 14 amino acids long. Germline V gene lookup returns CDR1 MNHEY and CDR2 SMNVEV (reference sequence). The CDR3 loop is CASSLTLTSYEQYF. In DNA, the CDR3 is TGTGCCAGCAGTTTGACACTTACCTCCTACGAGCAGTACTTC.

This chain joins TRBV28 and TRBJ2-7; 9 positions agree with TRBD1. Unmatched junction bases numbered 17, after V lost 3 bases and J lost 2 bases. The germline CDR1 and CDR2 sequences are MDHEN and SYDVKM. There are 19 residues in the CDR3. CDR3 in amino acids: CASSLIEGFGQGLPYEQYF. Written as DNA, the CDR3 is TGTGCCAGCAGTTTGATTGAGGGTTTCGGACAGGGGCTACCCTACGAGCAGTACTTC.

The chain joins TRBV4-1 to TRBJ2-7, with a possible D match to TRBD1 (6 bases). This CDR3 region has 15 residues. Germline V gene data show CDR1 as MGHRA and CDR2 as YSYEKL. The V end lost 2 bases, the J end lost 1 base, and 12 bases lay between the germline ends. CDR3 region: CASSQTQTGSYEQYF. In DNA, the CDR3 is TGCGCCAGCAGCCAAACTCAAACAGGGTCCTACGAGCAGTACTTC.

This sequence joins TRBV28 and TRBJ2-7, with a tentative D call TRBD2 (6 bases). V was pared by 5 bases and J by 2 bases, with 16 bases between. This CDR3 is built from 15 residues. Germline CDR1 MDHEN, CDR2 SYDVKM. CDR3 sequence: CASSPGTPSAYEQYF. In DNA, the CDR3 is TGTGCCAGCAGTCCAGGGACTCCAAGCGCCTACGAGCAGTACTTC.

The V call is TRBV28, the J call TRBJ2-3; D gene ambiguous. With 3 bases removed from V and 1 base from J, the gap between germline ends came to 5 bases. Germline lookup yields CDR1 MDHEN and CDR2 SYDVKM. The CDR3 runs 13 residues. CDR3 DNA sequence: TGTGCCAGCAGTTTGTTCGGCACAGATACGCAGTATTTT. This gives the protein CASSLFGTDTQYF. Drawing the rest from reference TRBV28 and TRBJ2-3, the complete variable domain is DVKVTQSSRYLVKRTGEKVFLECVQDMDHENMFWYRQDPGLGLRLIYFSYDVKMKEKGDIPEGYSVSREKKERFSLILESASTNQTSMYLCASSLFGTDTQYFGPGTRLTVL.

The chain carries TRBV10-1 and TRBJ2-2, with TRBD2 matching over 10 bases. Trimming took 6 bases from V and 4 from J; bases not matched to a gene: 2. CDR3 length equals 14 residues. The V gene's germline CDR1 is WNHNN and CDR2 SYGVQD (reference sequence). CDR3 protein: CASRGLALTGELFF. The CDR3 coding sequence is TGCGCCAGCAGGGGACTAGCGCTCACCGGGGAGCTGTTTTTT.

The chain couples TRBV28 to TRBJ2-7; the D gene is possibly TRBD2 (5 bases). The CDR3 has 13 amino acids. Germline CDR1 reads MDHEN; CDR2 reads SYDVKM. V gave up 4 bases and J gave up 12 bases, with 19 bases separating them. CDR3 loop: CASSSVGSHGAYF. Written as DNA, the CDR3 is TGTGCCAGCAGTTCCGTGGGGAGCCACGGTGCGTACTTC.

This chain links TRBV30 with TRBJ1-4; 8 bases map to TRBD1. This CDR3 region has 16 residues. V trimming: 1 base; J trimming: 7 bases; junction bases outside the gene matches: 11. Germline V lookup: CDR1 GTSNPN, CDR2 SVGIG (reference sequence). The CDR3 DNA reads as TGTGCCTGGAGTGGCCCCTCAGGGGGCTTAGGTGAAAAACTGTTTTTT. Residues: CAWSGPSGGLGEKLFF.

The V call is TRBV29-1, the J call TRBJ2-1; TRBD2 aligns across 10 bases. Germline V gene sequence: CDR1 SQVTM, CDR2 ANQGSEA. This CDR3 is 17 amino acids long. J gave up 4 bases and V 2 bases, and 11 bases lay outside the gene matches. The CDR3 DNA reads TGCAGCGTTGAATTGGGGGCTAGCGGGGGAAGTTACAATGAGCAGTTCTTC. This gives the protein CSVELGASGGSYNEQFF.

This clone was found once. The chain couples TRBV9 to TRBJ2-5, with 7 bases that match TRBD2. Germline-derived CDR1 and CDR2 are SGDLS and YYNGEE. The CDR3 spans 15 residues. The V gene end was trimmed by 3 bases and the J gene end by 2 bases; junction bases not matched to a gene: 7. The chain's CDR3 is CASSEGTTRQETQYF. In DNA, the CDR3 is TGTGCCAGCAGCGAGGGGACTACCAGACAAGAGACCCAGTACTTC.

The chain employs TRBV28 and TRBJ1-3; D call uncertain. This CDR3 contains 15 residues. Looked up from germline, CDR1 is MDHEN and CDR2 is SYDVKM. V shed 4 bases and J shed 2 bases, with 12 bases lying between them. CDR3: CASSSQDYTGNTIYF. The DNA of the CDR3 is TGTGCCAGCAGTTCTCAGGATTATACTGGAAACACCATATATTTT.

The chain employs TRBV30 and TRBJ2-3; D not resolved. This CDR3 is built from 12 residues. Looked up from germline, CDR1 is GTSNPN and CDR2 is SVGIG (reference sequence). The V gene lost 2 bases and the J gene lost 3 bases, with 6 bases spanning the gap. CDR3 protein: CAWSRGTDTQYF. The CDR3 region has the DNA TGTGCCTGGAGTCGAGGAACAGATACGCAGTATTTT.

V and J are TRBV28 and TRBJ1-5, with D unclear. Trimming stripped 3 bases from V and 3 bases from J, with 9 bases between. CDR1 MDHEN and CDR2 SYDVKM come from the germline V gene. The length of the CDR3 is 14 residues. The CDR3 sequence: CASSLHSYNQPQHF. CDR3 nucleotides: TGTGCCAGCAGTTTGCATAGTTACAATCAGCCCCAGCATTTT.

This rearrangement joins TRBV7-3 to TRBJ2-2; TRBD1 matches at 7 bases. V lost 1 base, J lost 13 bases, and 3 bases stayed unmatched. The CDR3 is 12 residues long. Germline lookup yields CDR1 SGHTA and CDR2 FQGTGA. CDR3 protein: CASSLIQGRLFF. Written as DNA, the CDR3 is TGTGCCAGCAGCTTAATACAGGGGAGGCTGTTTTTT.

The chain combines TRBV6-4 with TRBJ2-3, with D perhaps TRBD2 (6 bases). V was trimmed by 5 bases and J by 3 bases, leaving 12 bases between them. Germline assignment: CDR1 MRHNA and CDR2 SNTAGT. The CDR3 contains 14 residues. In DNA, the CDR3 is TGTGCCAGCAGTCGGAGGGTGGGAACAGATACGCAGTATTTT. Its protein product is CASSRRVGTDTQYF.

This chain links TRBV9 with TRBJ1-1; D is ambiguous. Trimming took 5 bases from V and 0 from J, leaving 23 bases between them. CDR3 length equals 18 residues. Germline V gives CDR1 SGDLS, CDR2 YYNGEE. The CDR3: CASSHNPIAGNMNTEAFF. The CDR3 DNA follows: TGTGCCAGCAGTCACAACCCCATCGCGGGTAACATGAACACTGAAGCTTTCTTT.